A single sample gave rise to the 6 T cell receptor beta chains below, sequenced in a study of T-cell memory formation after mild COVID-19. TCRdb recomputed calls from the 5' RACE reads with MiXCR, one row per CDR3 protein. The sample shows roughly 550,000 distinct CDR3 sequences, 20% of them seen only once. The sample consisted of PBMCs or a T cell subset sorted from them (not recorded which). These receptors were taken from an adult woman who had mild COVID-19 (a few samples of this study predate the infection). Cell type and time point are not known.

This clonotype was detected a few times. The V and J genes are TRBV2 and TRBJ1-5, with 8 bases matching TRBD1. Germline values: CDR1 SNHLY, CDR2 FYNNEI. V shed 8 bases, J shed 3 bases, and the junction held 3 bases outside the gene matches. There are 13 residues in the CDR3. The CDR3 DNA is TGTGCCAGCGCAGGGGGCCCCAATCAGCCCCAGCATTTT. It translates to CASAGGPNQPQHF.

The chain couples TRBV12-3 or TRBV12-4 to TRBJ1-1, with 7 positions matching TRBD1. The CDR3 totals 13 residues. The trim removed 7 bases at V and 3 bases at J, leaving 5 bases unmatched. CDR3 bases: TGTGCCAGCATTGGACAGGCATACACTGAAGCTTTCTTT. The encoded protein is CASIGQAYTEAFF.

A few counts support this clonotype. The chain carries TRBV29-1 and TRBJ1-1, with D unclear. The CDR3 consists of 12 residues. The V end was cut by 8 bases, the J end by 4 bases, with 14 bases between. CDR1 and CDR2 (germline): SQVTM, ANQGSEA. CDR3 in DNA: TGCAGCCACCATGTTAGCGGCACTGAAGCTTTCTTT. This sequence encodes CSHHVSGTEAFF.

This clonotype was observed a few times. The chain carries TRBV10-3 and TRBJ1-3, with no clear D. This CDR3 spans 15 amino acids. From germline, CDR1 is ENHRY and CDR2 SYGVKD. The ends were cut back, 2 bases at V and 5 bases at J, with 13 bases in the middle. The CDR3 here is CAISENQHTRNTIYF. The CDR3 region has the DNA TGTGCCATCAGTGAGAATCAGCACACCCGAAACACCATATATTTT.

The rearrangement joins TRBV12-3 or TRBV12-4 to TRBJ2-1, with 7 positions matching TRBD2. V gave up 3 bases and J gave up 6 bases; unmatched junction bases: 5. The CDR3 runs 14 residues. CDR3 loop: CASSFSQRGNEQFF. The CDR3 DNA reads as TGTGCCAGCAGTTTCTCCCAGCGGGGCAATGAGCAGTTCTTC.

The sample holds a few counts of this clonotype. The CDR3 sequence: CASRTLAGGPGEQFF. CDR3 bases: TGTGCCAGCAGGACTCTAGCGGGAGGGCCCGGGGAGCAGTTCTTC. This chain links TRBV25-1 with TRBJ2-1; 12 positions match TRBD2. The CDR3 is 15 residues long. From germline, CDR1 is MGHDK and CDR2 SYGVNS. The J segment lost 10 bases and the V segment lost 6 bases, leaving 10 bases of the junction unmatched.